The T cell receptor beta chain under discussion was sequenced for a study of blood T cell repertoires in COVID-19. CDR3 length equals 15 residues. Per germline, CDR1 LNHNV and CDR2 YYDKDF (reference sequence). Trimming left V 3 bases short and J 5 bases short, with 13 bases between. The protocol was immunoSEQ multiplex PCR, while the TCRdb copy is restricted to in-frame clones and leaves out a portion. This table has tens of thousands of clones, 87% appearing once. The rearrangement uses TRBV15 and TRBJ2-2; a weak D match, TRBD1 (6 bases). The sequence was collected from a man aged 45-65 years with active COVID-19. Sequencing was done on a sample of peripheral blood. The CDR3 here is CATSSDQGWTGELFF. In nucleotides, the CDR3 is TGTGCCACCAGCAGCGATCAGGGGTGGACCGGGGAGCTGTTTTTT. The entire variable domain, with the rest obtained from reference TRBV15 and TRBJ2-2, is as follows: DAMVIQNPRYQVTQFGKPVTLSCSQTLNHNVMYWYQQKSSQAPKLLFHYYDKDFNNEADTPDNFQSRRPNTSFCFLDIRSPGLGDTAMYLCATSSDQGWTGELFFGEGSRLTVL.